The clone carrying this T cell receptor (beta chain) showed up many times. V gave up 2 bases and J gave up 6 bases; unmatched junction bases: 10. CDR1 KGHSH and CDR2 LQKENI come from the germline V gene. The CDR3 is made up of 15 amino acids. The authors reverse transcribed all of the isolated RNA, so sequencing captured expressed TCRB transcripts. The protocol was immunoSEQ multiplex PCR, while the TCRdb copy is restricted to in-frame clones and leaves out a portion. Of roughly 230,000 clones listed, over 8.5% are singletons. This sample was included in a study of beta chain features in type 1 diabetes.

The sequenced sample consisted of naive CD4+ T cells from blood. The rearrangement links TRBV18 to TRBJ2-7; 7 bases fit TRBD1. This clonotype was obtained from a young woman in good health. The CDR3, as DNA: TGTGCCAGCTCACCAGTTGGGACAGCCCTGTCCGAGCAGTACTTC. Translation: CASSPVGTALSEQYF. Supplemented by reference TRBV18 and TRBJ2-7, the full variable domain reads NAGVMQNPRHLVRRRGQEARLRCSPMKGHSHVYWYRQLPEEGLKFMVYLQKENIIDESGMPKERFSAEFPKEGPSILRIQQVVRGDSAAYFCASSPVGTALSEQYFGPGTRLTVT.